Presented here are 20 T cell receptor beta chains from one specimen sequenced in a study of blood T cell repertoires in COVID-19. The method was immunoSEQ multiplex PCR; TCRdb's version includes in-frame clones alone and lacks a portion of them. The sample lists more than 85,000 clones; around 75% were seen once. Sequenced sample: peripheral blood. The receptors come from a man between 65 and 79 years old with acute or convalescent COVID-19.

This chain joins TRBV5-8 and TRBJ1-2, with 7 nucleotides matching TRBD1. CDR3 size: 13 residues. The germline CDR1 and CDR2 sequences are SGHTS and YDEGEE. The junction had 8 bases not matched to a gene; V was cut back by 5 bases and J by 7 bases. This chain's CDR3 is CASSPTGFGGYTF. The CDR3, as DNA: TGTGCCAGCAGTCCGACAGGGTTCGGTGGCTACACCTTC.

This chain joins TRBV15 and TRBJ1-5; D call uncertain. The CDR3 contains 15 residues. Germline V gene data show CDR1 as LNHNV and CDR2 as YYDKDF (reference sequence). The V gene lost 3 bases and the J gene lost 0 bases, with 9 bases spanning the gap. CDR3 bases: TGTGCCACCAGCAGGCAAACGGTTAGCAATCAGCCCCAGCATTTT. It yields the protein CATSRQTVSNQPQHF.

CDR3 amino acids: CASSGPPGAKNIQYF. The CDR3 bases are TGTGCCAGCAGTGGTCCCCCAGGGGCCAAAAACATTCAGTACTTC. This chain joins TRBV25-1 and TRBJ2-4, with D possibly matching TRBD1 (5 bases). Germline assignment: CDR1 MGHDK and CDR2 SYGVNS. Trimming cost V 4 bases and J 1 base, with 11 bases left between them. This CDR3 contains 15 residues.

The rearrangement links TRBV5-6 to TRBJ1-2; 7 nucleotides align to TRBD1. From germline, CDR1 is SGHDT and CDR2 YYEEEE. The CDR3 extends over 13 amino acids. The V gene end was trimmed by 2 bases and the J gene end by 6 bases; junction bases not matched to a gene: 4. CDR3 DNA: TGTGCCAGCAGCTTTATGGGGACAGATGGCTACACCTTC. The encoded protein is CASSFMGTDGYTF.

This clone was seen only a few times. V gene TRBV7-2 combines with J gene TRBJ2-5; D gene unclear. Deletions cut 1 base from V and 6 bases from J, with 12 bases between. This CDR3 contains 14 residues. Germline values: CDR1 SGHTA, CDR2 FQGNSA. CDR3 amino acids: CASSLDNKSKTQYF. For the CDR3, the DNA is TGTGCCAGCAGCTTAGATAACAAGTCGAAGACCCAGTACTTC.

This sequence joins TRBV7-2 and TRBJ1-2; 7 nucleotides align to TRBD1. V shed 2 bases and J 7 bases; nucleotides not matched to a gene: 10. CDR1 is SGHTA, CDR2 FQGNSA, per germline. CDR3 size: 15 residues. CDR3 coding DNA: TGTGCCAGCAGCTTATATTTGGAGGGGGCGCGTGGCTACACCTTC. It encodes CASSLYLEGARGYTF.

J is TRBJ1-5 and V is TRBV7-9; D remains unclear. Trimming stripped 8 bases from V and 4 bases from J, with 15 bases between. The CDR3 is made up of 14 amino acids. Germline values: CDR1 SEHNR, CDR2 FQNEAQ (reference sequence). CDR3: CASSKTPMNQPQHF. The CDR3 coding sequence is TGTGCCAGCTCCAAGACTCCTATGAATCAGCCCCAGCATTTT.

This clone was seen a single time. The V and J genes are TRBV4-1 and TRBJ2-7, with D perhaps TRBD2 (5 bases). V lost 4 bases, J lost 5 bases, and 18 bases lay in between. The CDR3 is 15 residues long. In germline, CDR1 is MGHRA, CDR2 YSYEKL. The CDR3 protein is CASSPTRNSLHEQYF. The CDR3 bases are TGCGCCAGCAGCCCCACTAGAAATTCTCTCCACGAGCAGTACTTC.

The V call is TRBV4-3, the J call TRBJ1-5; maybe TRBD1 (6 bases). V was clipped by 0 bases and J by 3 bases, with 18 bases between them. Germline V gives CDR1 LGHNA, CDR2 YSLEER. The CDR3 extends over 18 amino acids. This CDR3 is CASSQDLGAGRDNQPQHF. CDR3 DNA sequence: TGCGCCAGCAGCCAAGATCTGGGGGCGGGTCGGGACAATCAGCCCCAGCATTTT.

This clone came up once. V is TRBV15 and J is TRBJ2-7; D might be TRBD2 (5 bases). Germline V gives CDR1 LNHNV, CDR2 YYDKDF (reference sequence). The CDR3 has 17 residues. Trimming took 0 bases from V and 0 from J, leaving 15 bases between them. CDR3 protein: CATSRERAGPSSYEQYF. DNA of the CDR3: TGTGCCACCAGCAGAGAACGTGCGGGCCCGAGCTCCTACGAGCAGTACTTC.

In its sample, this clone was seen a few times. The V and J genes are TRBV27 and TRBJ2-7, with D unresolved. CDR1 and CDR2 from the germline V gene are MNHEY and SMNVEV (reference sequence). There are 14 residues in the CDR3. V was cut by 3 bases and J by 3 bases, with 12 bases left in between. The CDR3 loop reads CASSFSPPGYEQYF. The CDR3 nucleotides read TGTGCCAGCAGTTTTTCGCCGCCGGGCTACGAGCAGTACTTC.

V gene TRBV28 combines with J gene TRBJ2-5; weak D call: TRBD1 (6 bases). The CDR3 has 16 amino acids. Germline-derived CDR1 and CDR2 are MDHEN and SYDVKM. V was pared by 5 bases and J by 6 bases, with 22 bases between. CDR3 residues: CASSPRKAQGLQTQYF. DNA of the CDR3: TGTGCCAGCAGTCCCCGTAAAGCCCAGGGGCTTCAGACCCAGTACTTC.

V is TRBV4-2 and J is TRBJ2-7; maybe TRBD1 (5 bases). Deletions cut 4 bases from V and 2 bases from J, with 12 bases between. This CDR3 comprises 14 residues. CDR1 and CDR2 (germline): LGHNA, YNFKEQ. The CDR3 bases are TGTGCCAGCAGCCCAATTGGGGCCGCCTACGAGCAGTACTTC. Its protein is CASSPIGAAYEQYF.

The chain combines TRBV30 with TRBJ2-3; the D gene is possibly TRBD2 (6 bases). This CDR3 contains 14 residues. Germline values: CDR1 GTSNPN, CDR2 SVGIG (reference sequence). V shed 0 bases and J shed 2 bases, with 9 bases lying between them. The CDR3 spells CAWSVGGYTDTQYF. The CDR3, as DNA: TGTGCCTGGAGTGTCGGGGGTTACACAGATACGCAGTATTTT. The whole variable domain, filled in from reference TRBV30 and TRBJ2-3, reads SQTIHQWPATLVQPVGSPLSLECTVEGTSNPNLYWYRQAAGRGLQLLFYSVGIGQISSEVPQNLSASRPQDRQFILSSKKLLLSDSGFYLCAWSVGGYTDTQYFGPGTRLTVL.

This clone was recorded a few times. The gene calls are TRBV20-1 and TRBJ1-1, with D possibly being TRBD1 (5 bases). CDR1 is DFQATT, CDR2 SNEGSKA, per germline (reference sequence). The V gene lost 3 bases and the J gene lost 0 bases, with 8 bases spanning the gap. There are 13 residues in the CDR3. The chain's CDR3 is CSASKGMNTEAFF. DNA of the CDR3: TGCAGTGCTAGTAAGGGGATGAACACTGAAGCTTTCTTT.

The J gene is TRBJ2-3, the V gene TRBV27; 10 bases map to TRBD2. CDR1 and CDR2 (germline): MNHEY, SMNVEV (reference sequence). The CDR3 consists of 15 residues. V lost 4 bases and J lost 8; bases outside the gene matches: 9. The CDR3 sequence is CASSSLAGALGTQYF. CDR3 coding DNA: TGTGCCAGCAGTTCGCTAGCGGGAGCTTTAGGTACGCAGTATTTT.

Only a few counts were recorded for this clone. This chain joins TRBV7-2 and TRBJ1-1; D is ambiguous. The CDR3 length is 15 residues. Germline V gene data show CDR1 as SGHTA and CDR2 as FQGNSA. Deletions cut 0 bases from V and 4 bases from J, with 12 bases between. CDR3 nucleotides: TGTGCCAGCAGCTTAGCGCGGGCGGATACCACTGAAGCTTTCTTT. Amino acids: CASSLARADTTEAFF.

The chain uses TRBV28 and TRBJ1-1; D possibly corresponds to TRBD1 (5 bases). The CDR3 consists of 14 residues. The germline CDR1 and CDR2 sequences are MDHEN and SYDVKM. Trimming shortened V by 5 bases and J by 5 bases, and 15 bases separated the two germline ends. CDR3: CASSLRSGWTEAFF. CDR3 bases: TGTGCCAGCAGTCTAAGATCAGGGTGGACTGAAGCTTTCTTT.

The chain carries TRBV19 and TRBJ1-5, with TRBD1 matching 7 bases. This CDR3 comprises 13 residues. Germline CDR1 reads LNHDA; CDR2 reads SQIVND (reference sequence). The J segment lost 4 bases and the V segment lost 3 bases, leaving 0 bases of the junction unmatched. This CDR3 is CASSMDRNQPQHF. The CDR3 bases are TGTGCCAGTAGTATGGACAGGAATCAGCCCCAGCATTTT.

The chain links TRBV11-3 to TRBJ2-1; weak D call: TRBD2 (5 bases). V shed 5 bases and J shed 0 bases, with 11 bases lying between them. Germline assignment: CDR1 SGHNT and CDR2 YENEEA. The CDR3 contains 15 residues. The CDR3 spells CASSPGTSSYNEQFF. Here the CDR3 DNA reads TGTGCCAGCAGCCCCGGAACTAGCTCCTACAATGAGCAGTTCTTC.